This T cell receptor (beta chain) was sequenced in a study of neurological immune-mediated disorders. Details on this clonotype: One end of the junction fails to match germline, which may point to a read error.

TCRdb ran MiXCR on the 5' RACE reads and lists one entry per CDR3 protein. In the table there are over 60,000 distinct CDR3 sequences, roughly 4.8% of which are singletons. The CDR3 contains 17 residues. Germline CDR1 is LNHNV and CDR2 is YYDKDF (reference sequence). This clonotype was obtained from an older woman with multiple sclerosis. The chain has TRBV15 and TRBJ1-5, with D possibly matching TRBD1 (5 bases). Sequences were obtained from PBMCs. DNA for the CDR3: TGTGCCACCAGCAGAGAGGGAAAGAGGGGAAGCAATCAGCACCAGCATTTT. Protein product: CATSREGKRGSNQHQHF.